These T cell receptor beta chains were read from a single sample in a study of blood T cells in healthy people across ages. TCRdb re-called the 5' RACE reads through MiXCR, storing one row per CDR3 protein. The sample comprises around 1,600,000 distinct CDR3 sequences, less than 45% of which are singletons, and just over 4% rests with the top ten. Sequencing used blood. The receptors originated from a woman aged 18 to 35 in good health. The CDR3 runs from the conserved cysteine through the conserved F or W. A D gene is named only where the DNA matches it firmly. Clone size, where shown, is once, few, many, or a class for clones that have expanded.

cdr3_length clone_size d_call j_call v_call cdr3_nt cdr3_aa
20 NA TRBD2 TRBJ2-7 TRBV7-2 TGTGCCAGCAGCTCCCGAGGGACTAGCGGGAGGCCGTTTAAAACCTACGAGCAGTACTTC CASSSRGTSGRPFKTYEQYF
14 NA NA TRBJ2-3 TRBV29-1 TGCAGCGTTAAGACTAAATTAATAATCGATACGCAGTATTTT CSVKTKLIIDTQYF
16 few NA TRBJ2-5 TRBV4-1 TGCGCCAGCAGCCAATTTCCTAAGCTAATTCAAGAGACCCAGTACTTC CASSQFPKLIQETQYF
16 NA TRBD2 TRBJ2-3 TRBV19 TGTGCCAGTAGTTCCGGGACTAGCGGCGTCACAGATACGCAGTATTTT CASSSGTSGVTDTQYF
14 NA TRBD2 TRBJ2-2 TRBV28 TGTGCCAGCAGTACTAGCGGGAGACCCGGGGAGCTGTTTTTT CASSTSGRPGELFF
16 NA NA TRBJ2-3 TRBV7-6 TGTGCCAGCAGCTTATTTGCGACCGCTAGCACAGATACGCAGTATTTT CASSLFATASTDTQYF
15 NA NA TRBJ1-5 TRBV27 TGTGCCAGCAGTCCGGGGACCCAGGGAAGTCAGCCCCAGCATTTT CASSPGTQGSQPQHF
14 NA NA TRBJ2-7 TRBV4-1 TGCGCCAGCAGCCAGACGACTCATTCCTACGAGCAGTACTTC CASSQTTHSYEQYF
18 NA TRBD2 TRBJ2-6 TRBV15 TGTGCCACCAGCAGAGGACTAGCGGGAGTAGTTGGGGCCAACGTCCTGACTTTC CATSRGLAGVVGANVLTF
13 NA NA TRBJ1-1 TRBV12-3/TRBV12-4 TGTGCCAGCAGTTTAAAGCTGTTAACTGAAGCTTTCTTT CASSLKLLTEAFF
15 NA NA TRBJ2-1 TRBV5-1 TGCGCCAGCAGCCTTACGGGACCGACCTACAATGAGCAGTTCTTC CASSLTGPTYNEQFF
15 once TRBD1 TRBJ1-5 TRBV27 TGTGCCAGCAGAGGGGGGACAGTTAGCAATCAGCCCCAGCATTTT CASRGGTVSNQPQHF
16 few TRBD2 TRBJ2-7 TRBV5-6 TGTGCCAGCGACCCCGGTGGACTAGCGGGCTCCTACGAGCAGTACTTC CASDPGGLAGSYEQYF
16 few TRBD2 TRBJ2-3 TRBV6-1 TGTGCCAGCAGTGGACCACTAGCGGGAGTCGCAGATACGCAGTATTTT CASSGPLAGVADTQYF
14 NA NA TRBJ2-1 TRBV7-8 TGTGCCAGCAGCCCTTCCGGAATGGGCAATGAGCAGTTCTTC CASSPSGMGNEQFF
17 few TRBD2 TRBJ2-1 TRBV20-1 TGCAGTGCTGAAGGACTAGCGGGGGGGAGCTCCTACAATGAGCAGTTCTTC CSAEGLAGGSSYNEQFF
11 NA NA TRBJ2-7 TRBV12-3/TRBV12-4 TGTGCCAGCAGTTTGGGCACCTTCCGGTACTTC CASSLGTFRYF
16 NA TRBD1 TRBJ1-5 TRBV7-9 TGTGCCAGCAGCTTATTCCATGGGACAGGGAATCAGCCCCAGCATTTT CASSLFHGTGNQPQHF
16 NA TRBD2 TRBJ2-1 TRBV27 TGTGCCAGCAGTTCGCTTCTGACGGGAGGGCCGGATGAGCAGTTCTTC CASSSLLTGGPDEQFF
14 NA TRBD2 TRBJ2-7 TRBV4-2 TGTGCCAGCAGCCCGCAGCGGGAGTCCTACGAGCAGTACTTC CASSPQRESYEQYF
10 NA NA TRBJ1-2 TRBV28 TGTGCCAGCAGGGGATCTGGCTACACCTTC CASRGSGYTF
13 few NA TRBJ2-7 TRBV7-8 TGTGCCAGCAGCTTACCTACCGCCTACGAGCAGTACTTC CASSLPTAYEQYF
13 NA NA TRBJ2-7 TRBV11-2 TGTGCCAGCAGCTTAGGAGGGTTGGATGAGCAGTACTTC CASSLGGLDEQYF
17 few TRBD2 TRBJ2-2 TRBV2 TGTGCCAGCCGGGTTGGCTTAGCGGGAGAGGGGACCGGGGAGCTGTTTTTT CASRVGLAGEGTGELFF
13 few NA TRBJ2-5 TRBV28 TGTGCCAGCAGTCGGGACACCGTCGGGGAGCAGTACTTC CASSRDTVGEQYF
16 NA NA TRBJ1-6 TRBV25-1 TGTGCCAGCAGTGATAATAAAAGGGGGGGGAATTCACCCCTCCACTTT CASSDNKRGGNSPLHF
15 NA NA TRBJ2-3 TRBV20-1 TGCAGTGCTCCCGACGCGGGACAGAACACAGATACGCAGTATTTT CSAPDAGQNTDTQYF
15 NA TRBD2 TRBJ2-7 TRBV6-1 TGTGCCAGCAGAAGAGGGTCTAGCGGCTCCTACGAGCAGTACTTC CASRRGSSGSYEQYF
13 NA NA TRBJ2-7 TRBV16 TGTGCCAGCAGCCAATTATGGAGGGAAAAGCAGTACTTC CASSQLWREKQYF
14 NA NA TRBJ2-3 TRBV12-3/TRBV12-4 TGTGCCAGCACCGTTTCGATTAGCACAGATACGCAGTATTTT CASTVSISTDTQYF
15 few NA TRBJ2-5 TRBV4-3 TGCGCCAGCAGCCAAGCCCTCCCGGGGCGGGAGACCCAGTACTTC CASSQALPGRETQYF
13 NA TRBD1 TRBJ2-7 TRBV6-2/TRBV6-3 TGTGCCAGCAAAAGACAGGGGGCGGACGAGCAGTACTTC CASKRQGADEQYF
11 NA NA TRBJ2-7 TRBV12-3/TRBV12-4 TGTGCCAGCGGCAGAGGACCGGAGCAGTACTTC CASGRGPEQYF
14 NA NA TRBJ2-5 TRBV20-1 TGCAGTGCCTTGGATGACGTGTCTCGTGTGACCCAGTACTTC CSALDDVSRVTQYF
17 NA TRBD1 TRBJ1-2 TRBV20-1 TGCAGTGCTAGAGCCTCGGACAGGGTAGGCGGAAACTATGGCTACACCTTC CSARASDRVGGNYGYTF
14 NA NA TRBJ2-7 TRBV27 TGTGCCAGCAGTCCTACAGGAATCTCAGGCGAGCAGTACTTC CASSPTGISGEQYF
14 NA NA TRBJ2-7 TRBV30 TGTGCCTGGAGTGTGCAGGGCCTCCACTACGAGCAGTACTTC CAWSVQGLHYEQYF
13 NA NA TRBJ1-5 TRBV20-1 TGCAGTGCTAGTTGGGGCCTCAATCAGCCCCAGCATTTT CSASWGLNQPQHF
14 few NA TRBJ2-1 TRBV10-2 TGCGCCAGCAGTGTCGCGACCGCCTACAATGAGCAGTTCTTC CASSVATAYNEQFF
16 NA TRBD2 TRBJ2-5 TRBV10-3 TGTGCCATCAGTGATGAGTCTAGCGGGGGTTGGGAGACCCAGTACTTC CAISDESSGGWETQYF
15 few NA TRBJ2-1 TRBV4-1 TGCGCCAGCAGCCAAGATGGGGGCGTCTACAATGAGCAGTTCTTC CASSQDGGVYNEQFF
17 NA NA TRBJ1-2 TRBV6-2/TRBV6-3 TGTGCCAGCAGTTACTTCCAGCTTCGCGAAGGCGGCTATGGCTACACCTTC CASSYFQLREGGYGYTF